This TCR beta chain stems from a study of PD-L1 blockade in urothelial cancer. Study background: Males with bladder-origin urothelial cancer made up twenty-five of 29 patients. Researchers looked at the blood 3 weeks (second dose) and 6 weeks after treatment began. Typically, measured as a median, blood samples had 141,255 T cells.

The V and J ends lost 7 bases and 6 bases, in that order; junction bases with no gene match: 3. Germline values: CDR1 LNHDA, CDR2 SQIVND (reference sequence). CDR3 size: 12 residues. A spike-in of synthetic TCR analog templates was added to each PCR. The table came from immunoSEQ multiplex PCR; TCRdb's copy has only in-frame clones and leaves some out. The table lists about 72,000 clones, approximately 87% of them singletons. Time point meaning: pretreatment peripheral blood. The TCR comes from a man between 65 and 85 years old with urothelial cancer. The sequencing used PBMCs, collected around atezolizumab (anti-PD-L1) treatment. The chain uses TRBV19 and TRBJ2-5; 9 bases fit TRBD1. Written as DNA, the CDR3 is TGTGCCAGTATCGGGACAGGGAAGACCCAGTACTTC. Residues: CASIGTGKTQYF.